This TCR beta chain was identified during a study of T cell repertoires in cytomegalovirus infection. Whole-study context: Shared public TCR beta signatures pointed to both CMV infection and a matching HLA type. Study results and caveats: Dominating the ex vivo response were HLA-C-restricted CMV-specific TCR beta clonotypes.

The germline V gene encodes CDR1 SQVTM and CDR2 ANQGSEA. The CDR3 runs 13 residues. V was pared by 4 bases and J by 7 bases, with 1 base of the junction left unmatched. Points on this clonotype: Its specificity is unknown.

TCRdb re-called the reads with MiXCR, one entry per CDR3 protein. The sample records 310,000 or so distinct CDR3 sequences, about 9.1% being singletons. This rearrangement joins TRBV29-1 to TRBJ1-4; 12 bases fit TRBD1. Input material: PBMCs. This TCR was sampled from a human donor in good health (CMV status not recorded). Some clones in this sample may be carry-over from other donors' samples. The CDR3 coding sequence is TGCAGCGTTGGGGACAGGGGGCTTGAAAAACTGTTTTTT. Encoded protein: CSVGDRGLEKLFF.